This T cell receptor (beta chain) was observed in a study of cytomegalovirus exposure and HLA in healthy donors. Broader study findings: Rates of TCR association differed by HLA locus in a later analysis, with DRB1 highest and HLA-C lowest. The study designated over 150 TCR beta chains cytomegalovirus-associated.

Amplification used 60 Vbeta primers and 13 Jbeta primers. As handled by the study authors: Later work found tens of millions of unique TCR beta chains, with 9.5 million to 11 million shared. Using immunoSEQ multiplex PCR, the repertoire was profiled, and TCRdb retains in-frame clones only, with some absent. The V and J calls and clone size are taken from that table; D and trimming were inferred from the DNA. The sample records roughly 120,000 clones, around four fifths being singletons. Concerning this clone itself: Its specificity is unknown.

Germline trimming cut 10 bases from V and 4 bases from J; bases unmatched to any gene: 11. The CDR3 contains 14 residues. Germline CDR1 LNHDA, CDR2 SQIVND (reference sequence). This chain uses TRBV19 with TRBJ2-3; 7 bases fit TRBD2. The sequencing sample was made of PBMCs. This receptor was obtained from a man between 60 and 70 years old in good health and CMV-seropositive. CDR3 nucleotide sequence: TGTGCCACCTCTCTGGGGGGGAGATCAGATACGCAGTATTTT. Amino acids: CATSLGGRSDTQYF.